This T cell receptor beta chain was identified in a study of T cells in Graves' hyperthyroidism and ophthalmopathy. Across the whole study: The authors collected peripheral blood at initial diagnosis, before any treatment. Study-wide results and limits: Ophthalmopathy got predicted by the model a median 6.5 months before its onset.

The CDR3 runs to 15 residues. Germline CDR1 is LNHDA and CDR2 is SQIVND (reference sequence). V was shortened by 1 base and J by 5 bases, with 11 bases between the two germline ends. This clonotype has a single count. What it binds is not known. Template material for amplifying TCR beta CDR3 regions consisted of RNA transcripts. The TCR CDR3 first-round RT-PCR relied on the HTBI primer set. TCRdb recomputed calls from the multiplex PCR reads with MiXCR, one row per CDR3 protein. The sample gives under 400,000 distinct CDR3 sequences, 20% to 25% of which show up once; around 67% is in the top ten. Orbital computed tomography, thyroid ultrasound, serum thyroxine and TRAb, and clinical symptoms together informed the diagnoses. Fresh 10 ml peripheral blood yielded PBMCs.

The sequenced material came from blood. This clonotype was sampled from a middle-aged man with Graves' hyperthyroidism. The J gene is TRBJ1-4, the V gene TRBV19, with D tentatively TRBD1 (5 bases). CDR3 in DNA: TGTGCCAGTAGTATAGGAGGGACGGTGAATGAAAAACTGTTTTTT. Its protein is CASSIGGTVNEKLFF. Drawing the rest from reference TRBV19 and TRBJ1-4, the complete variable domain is DGGITQSPKYLFRKEGQNVTLSCEQNLNHDAMYWYRQDPGQGLRLIYYSQIVNDFQKGDIAEGYSVSREKKESFPLTVTSAQKNPTAFYLCASSIGGTVNEKLFFGSGTQLSVL.